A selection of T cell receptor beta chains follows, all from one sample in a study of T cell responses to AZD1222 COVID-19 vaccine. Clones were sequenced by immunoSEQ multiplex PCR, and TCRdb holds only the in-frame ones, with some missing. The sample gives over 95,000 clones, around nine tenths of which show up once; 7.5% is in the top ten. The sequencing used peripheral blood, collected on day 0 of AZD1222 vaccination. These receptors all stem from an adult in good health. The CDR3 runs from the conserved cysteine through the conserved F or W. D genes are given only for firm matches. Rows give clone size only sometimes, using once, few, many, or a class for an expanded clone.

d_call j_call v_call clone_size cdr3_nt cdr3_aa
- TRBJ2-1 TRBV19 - TGTGCCAGTAGCCGGGGAGGCGGCTGGTACAATGAGCAGTTCTTC CASSRGGGWYNEQFF
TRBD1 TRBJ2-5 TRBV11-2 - TGTGCCAGCAGCTCTCGGACAGGGCAAGAGACCCAGTACTTC CASSSRTGQETQYF
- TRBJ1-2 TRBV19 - TGTGCCAGTAGTGCGCGGACGGTTGGGGGCTACACCTTC CASSARTVGGYTF
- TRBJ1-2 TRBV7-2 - TGTGCCAGCAGCTTGACAGTTAACTATGGCTACACCTTC CASSLTVNYGYTF
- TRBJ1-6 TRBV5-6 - TGTGCCAGCAGCCGAACAGGGTCAAGCAATTCACCCCTCCACTTT CASSRTGSSNSPLHF
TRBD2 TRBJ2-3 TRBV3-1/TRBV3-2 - TGTGCCAGCAGCTTCCGAGGTCCGACTAGCGGGGGGACTAGCACAGATACGCAGTATTTT CASSFRGPTSGGTSTDTQYF
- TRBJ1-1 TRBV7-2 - TGTGCCAGCAGCTTAGCCGTGTTTCAGGGCACTGAAGCTTTCTTT CASSLAVFQGTEAFF
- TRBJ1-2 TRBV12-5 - TGTGCTAGTGGTTTGGTAGTGGCAGAAAACTATGGCTACACCTTC CASGLVVAENYGYTF
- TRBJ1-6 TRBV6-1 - TGTGCCAGCAGTGAAGCGGTGGGGGCTCGGGGATCACCCCTCCACTTT CASSEAVGARGSPLHF
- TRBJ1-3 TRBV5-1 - TGCGCCAGCAGCTTGGACAGGCCTGGAAACACCATATATTTT CASSLDRPGNTIYF
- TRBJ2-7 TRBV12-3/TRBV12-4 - TGTGCCAGCAGTCTACAGTACGAGCAGTACTTC CASSLQYEQYF
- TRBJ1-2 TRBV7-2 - TGTGCCAGCAGCTTAGAAGCTTCGGGGGGCTATGGCTACACCTTC CASSLEASGGYGYTF
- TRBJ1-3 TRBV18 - TGTGCCAGCTCACCAACAGGGAACTCTGGAAACACCATATATTTT CASSPTGNSGNTIYF
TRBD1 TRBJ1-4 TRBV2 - TGTGCCAGCAGGGAGGGACAGGATGAAAAACTGTTTTTT CASREGQDEKLFF
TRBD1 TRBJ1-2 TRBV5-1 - TGCGCCAGCAGCCCCCAGGACAGGGAACTGGGTGGCTACACCTTC CASSPQDRELGGYTF
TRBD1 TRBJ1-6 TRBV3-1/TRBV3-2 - TGTGCCAGCAGTCGACCGACAGGGGGCTCCTATAATTCACCCCTCCACTTT CASSRPTGGSYNSPLHF
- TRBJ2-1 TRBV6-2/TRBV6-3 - TGTGCCAGCAGTTACTCGCTCAGGACAACCGGGGATGAGCAGTTCTTC CASSYSLRTTGDEQFF
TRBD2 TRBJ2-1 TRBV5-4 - TGTGCCAGCAGCTTTCACCGACTAGCGGGAGCCAATGAGCAGTTCTTC CASSFHRLAGANEQFF
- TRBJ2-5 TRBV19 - TGTGCCAGTAGTACGCTACAGGGCCAAGAGACCCAGTACTTC CASSTLQGQETQYF
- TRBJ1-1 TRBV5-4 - TGTGCCAGCAGCCGAGGGCGGAGGGACACTGAAGCTTTCTTT CASSRGRRDTEAFF
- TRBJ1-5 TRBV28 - TGTGCCAGCAGTCACTCGGGGCAGGGGCATCAGCCCCAGCATTTT CASSHSGQGHQPQHF
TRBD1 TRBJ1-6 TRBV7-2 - TGTGCCAGCAGCTTCCCAGGGGGCAGCTCCTATAATTCACCCCTCCACTTT CASSFPGGSSYNSPLHF
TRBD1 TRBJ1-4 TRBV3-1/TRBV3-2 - TGTGCCAGCAGCCCGGACAGGAGGAATGAAAAACTGTTTTTT CASSPDRRNEKLFF
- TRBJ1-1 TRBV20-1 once TGCAGTGCTAGTAAACCGGGACTTCATGGCCCTGAAGCTTTCTTT CSASKPGLHGPEAFF
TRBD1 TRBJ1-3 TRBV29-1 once TGCAGCGTTGACAGGGGGCTGAGGAACACCATATATTTT CSVDRGLRNTIYF
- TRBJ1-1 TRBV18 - TGTGCCAGCTCACTTGGGACATTGAACACTGAAGCTTTCTTT CASSLGTLNTEAFF
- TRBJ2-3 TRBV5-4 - TGTGCCAGCAGCTTGGCCAGTTCACCGGATACGCAGTATTTT CASSLASSPDTQYF
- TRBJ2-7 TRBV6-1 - TGTGCCAGCAGTGACCAGGGCGACTTCGGCTCCTACGAGCAGTACTTC CASSDQGDFGSYEQYF
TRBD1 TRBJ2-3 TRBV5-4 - TGTGCCAGCAGCTTGGGTCGGACAGGGAGCACAGATACGCAGTATTTT CASSLGRTGSTDTQYF
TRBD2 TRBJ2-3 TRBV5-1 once TGCGCCAGCAGCTCCGGGAGGATAGCCTTGGGCACAGATACGCAGTATTTT CASSSGRIALGTDTQYF
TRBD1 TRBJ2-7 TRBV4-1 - TGCGCCAGCAGCCATCCGGACAGGCTGTACGAGCAGTACTTC CASSHPDRLYEQYF
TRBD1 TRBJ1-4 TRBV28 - TGTGCCAGCAGCTCTCACGGACAGGCCTCGGGTGAAAAACTGTTTTTT CASSSHGQASGEKLFF
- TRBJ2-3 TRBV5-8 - TGTGCCAGCAATGCCTCCCCCAATACGCAGTATTTT CASNASPNTQYF
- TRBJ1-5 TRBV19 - TGTGCCAGTAGTATAGTTCAGTCCTATAGCAATCAGCCCCAGCATTTT CASSIVQSYSNQPQHF
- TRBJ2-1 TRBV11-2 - TGTGCCAGCAGCTTCCTAGGGGGACACAATGAGCAGTTCTTC CASSFLGGHNEQFF
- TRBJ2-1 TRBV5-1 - TGCGCCAGCAGCGAAGCGGACTGGGGTGAGCAGTTCTTC CASSEADWGEQFF
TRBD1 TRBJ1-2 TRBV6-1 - TGTGCCAGCAGTGAATACCCGGGACAGGGGGTTCATGGCTACACCTTC CASSEYPGQGVHGYTF
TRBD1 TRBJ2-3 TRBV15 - TGTGCCACCAGTAACAGGGACAGAGCTACCACAGATACGCAGTATTTT CATSNRDRATTDTQYF
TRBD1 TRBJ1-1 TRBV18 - TGTGCCAGCTCACCTACTGGGACAGGGAACACTGAAGCTTTCTTT CASSPTGTGNTEAFF
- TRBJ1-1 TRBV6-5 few TGTGCCAGCAGTCGGGCATTTAATATGAACACTGAAGCTTTCTTT CASSRAFNMNTEAFF
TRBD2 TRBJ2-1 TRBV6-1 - TGTGCCAGCAGTGAACTAGCGGGAGGGCCAGATGAGCAGTTCTTC CASSELAGGPDEQFF
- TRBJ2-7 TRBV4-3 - TGCGCCAGCAGCCAAGATTCCGCGCTCCAAACCACCTACGAGCAGTACTTC CASSQDSALQTTYEQYF
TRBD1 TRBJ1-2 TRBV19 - TGTGCCAGTAGTATAGCGGGGACAGGGGTTGGCTACACCTTC CASSIAGTGVGYTF
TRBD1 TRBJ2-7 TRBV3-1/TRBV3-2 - TGTGCCAGCAGCCAGGATGGACAGGGGCAGTACTTC CASSQDGQGQYF
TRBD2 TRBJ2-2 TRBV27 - TGTGCCAGCAGTTTATCAGGGCCAGCGGGGGCCCGAGGCACCGGGGAGCTGTTTTTT CASSLSGPAGARGTGELFF
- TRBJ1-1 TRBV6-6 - TGTGCCAGCAGTTACCCTGGGGGGGCTTCGGGGACTGAAGCTTTCTTT CASSYPGGASGTEAFF
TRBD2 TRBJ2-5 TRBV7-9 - TGTGCCAGCAGCTTAGGCACTAGCGGGAGTACTGGGTCGGGGGAGACCCAGTACTTC CASSLGTSGSTGSGETQYF
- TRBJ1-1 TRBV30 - TGTGCCTGGAGTTCAGACGGGAACACTGAAGCTTTCTTT CAWSSDGNTEAFF
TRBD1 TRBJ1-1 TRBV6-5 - TGTGCCAGCAGCCGTGGGACAGGGGCCCCCACTGAAGCTTTCTTT CASSRGTGAPTEAFF
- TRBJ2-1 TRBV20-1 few TGCAGTGCTAGTTACCGGATCCGAGGGATGGATGAGCAGTTCTTC CSASYRIRGMDEQFF
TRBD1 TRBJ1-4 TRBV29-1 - TGCAGCGTTACAGGGGGCGCTTTTAATGAAAAACTGTTTTTT CSVTGGAFNEKLFF
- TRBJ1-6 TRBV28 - TGTGCCAGCAGTTTACCCGCGGGGGGTGGCTTGCACTTT CASSLPAGGGLHF
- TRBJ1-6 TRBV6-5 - TGTGCCAGCAGTTACTCGACCGGGGGCGAGTCACCCCTCCACTTT CASSYSTGGESPLHF
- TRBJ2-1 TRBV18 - TGTGCCAGCTCACCAGGGGTGAATGAGCAGTTCTTC CASSPGVNEQFF